Following are 20 T cell receptor beta chains from one sample sequenced in a study of T cells in tumors after PD-1 blockade. Assay: immunoSEQ multiplex PCR; the TCRdb copy retains only in-frame clones and omits some. This sample has about 20,000 clones, with over 75% found just once. The specimen was PBMCs, collected after anti-PD-1 therapy. The receptors were gathered from a human donor with advanced basal cell or squamous cell carcinoma (not recorded which).

The rearrangement links TRBV5-1 to TRBJ1-2, with 9 bases fitting TRBD1. There are 16 residues in the CDR3. Looked up from germline, CDR1 is SGHRS and CDR2 is YFSETQ. With 4 bases clipped from V and 4 bases from J, the junction kept 11 bases outside the gene matches. The CDR3 nucleotides read TGCGCCAGCAGCCCCTCAGGGGGACAGGGATTCTATGGCTACACCTTC. Protein product: CASSPSGGQGFYGYTF.

V gene TRBV15 combines with J gene TRBJ1-1, with D hard to call. Trimming pared 9 bases from V and 1 base from J, leaving 18 bases between. Germline lookup yields CDR1 LNHNV and CDR2 YYDKDF (reference sequence). CDR3 length: 15 amino acids. CDR3 loop: CATRLLRSRNTEAFF. The DNA for the CDR3 is TGTGCCACTAGGCTCTTAAGGTCCCGGAACACTGAAGCTTTCTTT.

The chain couples TRBV5-1 to TRBJ2-3; the match to TRBD1 covers 8 bases. Germline values: CDR1 SGHRS, CDR2 YFSETQ. V lost 3 bases to trimming and J lost 3 bases; unmatched junction nucleotides: 6. This CDR3 contains 15 residues. The CDR3 nucleotides are TGCGCCAGCAGCTCCAACAGGGGGACGACAGATACGCAGTATTTT. It specifies CASSSNRGTTDTQYF.

The chain recombines TRBV18 with TRBJ2-7; unclear D gene. CDR1 is KGHSH, CDR2 LQKENI, per germline. V was cut by 0 bases and J by 0 bases, with 3 bases left in between. CDR3 length: 13 amino acids. The CDR3 loop reads CASSPPASYEQYF. The DNA for the CDR3 is TGTGCCAGCTCACCACCCGCCTCCTACGAGCAGTACTTC.

This chain uses TRBV11-3 with TRBJ2-1; TRBD2 matches 14 bases. CDR3 length: 17 amino acids. After removal of 1 base from V and 7 bases from J, the junction contained 6 bases not matched to a gene. The germline V gene encodes CDR1 SGHNT and CDR2 YENEEA. The CDR3 DNA sequence: TGTGCCAGCAGCTTAGGGGACGGGACTAGCGGGAGTAATGAGCAGTTCTTC. This sequence encodes CASSLGDGTSGSNEQFF. Full variable domain (missing parts from reference TRBV11-3 and TRBJ2-1): EAGVVQSPRYKIIEKKQPVAFWCNPISGHNTLYWYLQNLGQGPELLIRYENEEAVDDSQLPKDRFSAERLKGVDSTLKIQPAELGDSAVYLCASSLGDGTSGSNEQFFGPGTRLTVL.

A few counts support this clone. V is TRBV27 and J is TRBJ1-6; 9 bases are shared with TRBD1. Germline V CDR1 and CDR2: MNHEY, SMNVEV (reference sequence). The CDR3 has 13 residues. V lost 6 bases and J lost 12; bases outside the gene matches: 6. Here the CDR3 DNA reads TGTGCCAGCAGGTGGACAGGGGATAAACCCCTCCACTTT. This gives the protein CASRWTGDKPLHF.

The rearrangement links TRBV3-1 (or the pseudogene TRBV3-2) to TRBJ2-2; 8 nucleotides match TRBD2. The ends lost 1 base at V and 2 bases at J; junction bases unmatched: 6. The CDR3 contains 17 residues. Germline V lookup: CDR1 LGHDT, CDR2 YNNKEL (reference sequence). As DNA, the CDR3 is TGTGCCAGCAGCCAAGTAGTCGGGGGGGCAAACACCGGGGAGCTGTTTTTT. It codes for CASSQVVGGANTGELFF.

This chain links TRBV25-1 with TRBJ2-1; 8 positions agree with TRBD2. The V gene end was trimmed by 3 bases and the J gene end by 7 bases; junction bases not matched to a gene: 11. This CDR3 is built from 16 residues. The germline gives CDR1 MGHDK, CDR2 SYGVNS. CDR3 coding DNA: TGTGCCAGCAGTGAGTTTGACGGGAGGGCCTTGAATGAGCAGTTCTTC. Its translation is CASSEFDGRALNEQFF.

The rearrangement uses TRBV10-3 and TRBJ2-6, with no clear D. The length of the CDR3 is 15 residues. Trimming took 10 bases from V and 0 from J, leaving 13 bases between them. CDR1 and CDR2 (germline): ENHRY, SYGVKD. The CDR3 sequence is CATTDGDSGANVLTF. CDR3 coding DNA: TGTGCCACCACGGACGGCGACTCTGGGGCCAACGTCCTGACTTTC.

The V call is TRBV4-2, the J call TRBJ1-2, with D unclear. Germline V gene lookup returns CDR1 LGHNA and CDR2 YNFKEQ. V was cut by 4 bases and J by 0 bases, with 15 bases left in between. The CDR3 length is 16 residues. The CDR3 sequence is CASSPTTQNPNYGYTF. The CDR3 DNA follows: TGTGCCAGCAGCCCCACTACCCAGAATCCTAACTATGGCTACACCTTC.

The chain joins TRBV2 to TRBJ1-1; no firm D call. Germline-derived CDR1 and CDR2 are SNHLY and FYNNEI. The CDR3 contains 12 residues. V dropped 3 bases and J dropped 4 bases, with 6 bases sitting between them. The CDR3 loop is CASSDTGTEAFF. CDR3 coding DNA: TGTGCCAGCAGTGACACCGGCACTGAAGCTTTCTTT.

V usage is TRBV6-5 and J usage is TRBJ2-2; the D is unclear. The CDR3 consists of 13 residues. CDR1 and CDR2 (germline): MNHEY, SVGAGI. The ends were cut back, 7 bases at V and 3 bases at J, with 9 bases in the middle. CDR3 residues: CASKVTDTGELFF. The CDR3 region has the DNA TGTGCCAGCAAAGTAACGGACACCGGGGAGCTGTTTTTT.

The V and J genes are TRBV25-1 and TRBJ2-1; the D gene is possibly TRBD1 (5 bases). The CDR3 covers 14 residues. The germline V gene has CDR1 MGHDK and CDR2 SYGVNS. Trimming removed 1 base at V and 5 bases at J, with 9 bases between. CDR3 DNA: TGTGCCAGCAGTGAATGGACACACGACAATGAGCAGTTCTTC. Protein product: CASSEWTHDNEQFF.

The chain has TRBV3-1 (or the pseudogene TRBV3-2) and TRBJ1-1; 8 bases align to TRBD1. The germline V gene encodes CDR1 LGHDT and CDR2 YNNKEL (reference sequence). The CDR3 contains 15 residues. V dropped 4 bases and J dropped 2; count of bases not matched to a gene: 6. CDR3 loop: CASSLGRGRNTEAFF. CDR3 bases: TGTGCCAGCAGCCTCGGCAGGGGGCGTAACACTGAAGCTTTCTTT.

As DNA, the CDR3 is TGCGCCAGCAGCTTGACTAGCGGGCGAGACAATGAGCAGTTCTTC. It encodes CASSLTSGRDNEQFF. The J gene is TRBJ2-1, the V gene TRBV5-1; 9 nucleotides line up with TRBD2. V shed 1 base and J 5 bases; nucleotides not matched to a gene: 4. Germline V gene lookup returns CDR1 SGHRS and CDR2 YFSETQ. This CDR3 has 15 amino acids.

The gene calls are TRBV6-4 and TRBJ2-2; tentative D call: TRBD2 (6 bases). This CDR3 is 15 amino acids long. Looked up from germline, CDR1 is MRHNA and CDR2 is SNTAGT. V shed 4 bases and J shed 6 bases, with 15 bases lying between them. The CDR3, as DNA: TGTGCCAGCAGTGTCGGGGGAGGTCCAGCCGGGGAGCTGTTTTTT. Translating gives CASSVGGGPAGELFF.

V gene TRBV9 combines with J gene TRBJ1-2; D ambiguous. The V gene lost 6 bases and the J gene lost 4 bases, with 16 bases spanning the gap. Germline V CDR1 and CDR2: SGDLS, YYNGEE. CDR3 length: 14 amino acids. Written as DNA, the CDR3 is TGTGCCAGCACACCCAGCATGTTGGGCTATGGCTACACCTTC. Amino acids: CASTPSMLGYGYTF.

This clone has a single count. The rearrangement uses TRBV6-1 and TRBJ1-6, with no clear D. V dropped 4 bases and J dropped 3 bases, with 13 bases sitting between them. The CDR3 consists of 16 residues. The germline V gene encodes CDR1 MNHNS and CDR2 SASEGT. CDR3 loop: CASSGSAGYYNSPLHF. The CDR3 bases are TGTGCCAGCAGTGGTTCGGCAGGATACTATAATTCACCCCTCCACTTT.

The sample holds a few counts of this clone. The rearrangement uses TRBV5-1 and TRBJ2-7, with D uncertain. The V end lost 4 bases, the J end lost 0 bases, and 8 bases lay between the germline ends. Germline V gene sequence: CDR1 SGHRS, CDR2 YFSETQ. This CDR3 has 13 amino acids. This CDR3 is CASSPDVSYEQYF. The CDR3 DNA reads as TGCGCCAGCAGCCCGGACGTCTCCTACGAGCAGTACTTC. The full variable domain, in which reference TRBV5-1 and TRBJ2-7 provide the parts outside the CDR3, is KAGVTQTPRYLIKTRGQQVTLSCSPISGHRSVSWYQQTPGQGLQFLFEYFSETQRNKGNFPGRFSGRQFSNSRSEMNVSTLELGDSALYLCASSPDVSYEQYFGPGTRLTVT.

This clone showed up just a few times. This rearrangement joins TRBV6-1 to TRBJ1-5; no definite D call. V dropped 3 bases and J dropped 2 bases, with 11 bases sitting between them. The CDR3 runs to 15 residues. Germline CDR1 MNHNS, CDR2 SASEGT. The DNA of the CDR3 is TGTGCCAGCAGTGACCGGACGGCGGGCAATCAGCCCCAGCATTTT. Encoded protein: CASSDRTAGNQPQHF.